Following are 21 T cell receptor beta chains from one sample sequenced in a study of CD8+CD57+ T cells in acquired aplastic anemia. For CDR3 and TCR beta VDJ profiling, genomic DNA was the template used. TCRdb reprocessed the reads with MiXCR, giving one entry per CDR3 protein. Of some 140,000 distinct CDR3 sequences in the sample, approximately 52% are singletons; the top ten hold approximately 12%. By flow cytometry, patients selected for sequencing had shown an expansion of CD8+CD57+ cells. The specimen was sorted CD4+, CD8+, or CD8+CD57+ T cells (not recorded which) from PBMCs. The source is a human donor with aplastic anemia.

The chain combines TRBV2 with TRBJ2-7; 7 bases are a match to TRBD1. V dropped 10 bases and J dropped 0; count of bases not matched to a gene: 6. The CDR3 spans 13 residues. Germline CDR1 is SNHLY and CDR2 is FYNNEI. This CDR3 reads CANTGVDSYEQYF. DNA of the CDR3: TGTGCCAATACAGGGGTGGACTCCTACGAGCAGTACTTC.

The chain combines TRBV9 with TRBJ1-1; 10 bases align to TRBD1. V dropped 0 bases and J dropped 3; count of bases not matched to a gene: 17. The CDR3 is 20 amino acids. The V gene's germline CDR1 is SGDLS and CDR2 YYNGEE. The CDR3 coding sequence is TGTGCCAGCAGCGTAGGACAGGGGGCCTATTTCCGGCTATCGGACACTGAAGCTTTCTTT. It specifies CASSVGQGAYFRLSDTEAFF.

This rearrangement joins TRBV12-3 or TRBV12-4 to TRBJ2-7; the D is unclear. Trimming pared 2 bases from V and 3 bases from J, leaving 8 bases between. The CDR3 is 13 amino acids. In nucleotides, the CDR3 is TGTGCCAGCAGTTTAATCTATCACTACGAGCAGTACTTC. Encoded protein: CASSLIYHYEQYF.

This clonotype showed up just a few times. V and J are TRBV10-3 and TRBJ2-3, with D tentatively TRBD1 (5 bases). Per the germline V gene, CDR1 is ENHRY and CDR2 is SYGVKD. This CDR3 is built from 14 residues. V was shortened by 4 bases and J by 2 bases, with 10 bases between the two germline ends. DNA for the CDR3: TGTGCCATCAGTGGACAGCTACACACAGATACGCAGTATTTT. This sequence encodes CAISGQLHTDTQYF.

As concerns this clonotype: This may be a read error: a much more frequent sequence differs by one nucleotide. The chain employs TRBV11-1 and TRBJ2-2; tentatively, D is TRBD1 (6 bases). CDR1 and CDR2 (germline): SGHAT, FQDESV (reference sequence). V shed 4 bases and J shed 0 bases, with 15 bases lying between them. This CDR3 has 17 residues. The CDR3 coding sequence is TGTGCCAGCAGCTCCGTGAGGGGGATTGCGAACACCGGGGAGCTGTTTTTT. Translated, it gives CASSSVRGIANTGELFF. Variable domain in full (rest from reference TRBV11-1 and TRBJ2-2): EAEVAQSPRYKITEKSQAVAFWCDPISGHATLYWYRQILGQGPELLVQFQDESVVDDSQLPKDRFSAERLKGVDSTLKIQPAELGDSAMYLCASSSVRGIANTGELFFGEGSRLTVL.

This chain links TRBV2 with TRBJ2-3, with D unresolved. Germline V gene data show CDR1 as SNHLY and CDR2 as FYNNEI. This CDR3 is built from 15 residues. The ends were cut back, 6 bases at V and 0 bases at J, with 13 bases in the middle. The CDR3 is CASSGNPLSTDTQYF. Written as DNA, the CDR3 is TGTGCCAGCAGCGGTAACCCACTAAGCACAGATACGCAGTATTTT. Drawing the rest from reference TRBV2 and TRBJ2-3, the complete variable domain is EPEVTQTPSHQVTQMGQEVILRCVPISNHLYFYWYRQILGQKVEFLVSFYNNEISEKSEIFDDQFSVERPDGSNFTLKIRSTKLEDSAMYFCASSGNPLSTDTQYFGPGTRLTVL.

This clonotype has just one count. The chain links TRBV20-1 to TRBJ2-5; possible D gene TRBD2, 6 bases. There are 13 residues in the CDR3. Germline V CDR1 and CDR2: DFQATT, SNEGSKA (reference sequence). Trimming removed 3 bases from V and 2 bases from J, with 10 bases in between. In nucleotides, the CDR3 is TGCAGTGCTAGCCGGGGGATACAAGAGACCCAGTACTTC. It encodes CSASRGIQETQYF.

V gene TRBV3-1 combines with J gene TRBJ2-5, with TRBD1 as a possible D gene (5 bases). Germline values: CDR1 LGHDT, CDR2 YNNKEL (reference sequence). The V gene lost 0 bases and the J gene lost 5 bases, with 13 bases spanning the gap. CDR3 length: 15 residues. The DNA for the CDR3 is TGTGCCAGCAGCCAAGATGAATTGGGGCGGGAGACCCAGTACTTC. Its translation: CASSQDELGRETQYF.

This clonotype was observed once. The chain carries TRBV6-5 and TRBJ2-7; the D gene is possibly TRBD1 (6 bases). Germline V gene lookup returns CDR1 MNHEY and CDR2 SVGAGI. The CDR3 covers 14 residues. V dropped 0 bases and J dropped 3 bases, with 9 bases sitting between them. The CDR3 bases are TGTGCCAGCAGTTACTCGGGGGCGGACTACGAGCAGTACTTC. As protein: CASSYSGADYEQYF.

The table lists this clonotype with many counts. This rearrangement joins TRBV5-8 to TRBJ2-7, with D hard to call. Trimming removed 4 bases from V and 3 bases from J, with 8 bases in between. CDR3 length equals 12 residues. The germline CDR1 and CDR2 sequences are SGHTS and YDEGEE. The CDR3 sequence: CASSVIDYEQYF. The CDR3 DNA reads as TGTGCCAGCAGCGTAATCGACTACGAGCAGTACTTC.

This clonotype was recorded a few times. The chain has TRBV5-1 and TRBJ2-3; the match to TRBD2 covers 9 bases. From germline, CDR1 is SGHRS and CDR2 YFSETQ. Trimming cost V 5 bases and J 2 bases; bases outside gene matches: 12. This CDR3 region has 17 residues. The CDR3 nucleotides read TGCGCCAGCAGGGATCCTAGCGGGGCGACCCTCACAGATACGCAGTATTTT. It translates to CASRDPSGATLTDTQYF.

J is TRBJ2-7 and V is TRBV9; D possibly corresponds to TRBD2 (6 bases). Germline V CDR1 and CDR2: SGDLS, YYNGEE. The V end lost 2 bases, the J end lost 1 base, and 13 bases lay between the germline ends. The CDR3 is 15 amino acids. The CDR3 region has the DNA TGTGCCAGCAGCGTCGAGGACTACAGTTCCTACGAGCAGTACTTC. It encodes CASSVEDYSSYEQYF.

V is TRBV9 and J is TRBJ1-4, with D perhaps matching TRBD1 (5 bases). Germline lookup yields CDR1 SGDLS and CDR2 YYNGEE. The CDR3 is 14 residues long. Deletions cut 1 base from V and 5 bases from J, with 9 bases between. The CDR3 region has the DNA TGTGCCAGCAGCGTACGGGGCGGCAATGAAAAACTGTTTTTT. Protein product: CASSVRGGNEKLFF.

The chain is built from TRBV29-1 and TRBJ1-2; tentatively, D is TRBD1 (5 bases). CDR1 and CDR2 (germline): SQVTM, ANQGSEA. The CDR3 is 12 amino acids. V was pared by 8 bases and J by 7 bases, with 17 bases between. DNA of the CDR3: TGCAGCAGTCAGGGTAAATCCGCTGGCTACACCTTC. This translates into CSSQGKSAGYTF.

The table lists this clonotype with a count of one. V is TRBV5-1 and J is TRBJ2-1; TRBD2 matches 12 bases. Per the germline V gene, CDR1 is SGHRS and CDR2 is YFSETQ. The CDR3 is 16 amino acids. Trimming at V came to 3 bases and at J to 6 bases, leaving 7 bases not matched to a gene. CDR3 protein: CASSSTSGRSGNEQFF. In DNA form, the CDR3 reads TGCGCCAGCAGCTCCACTAGCGGGAGGAGCGGCAATGAGCAGTTCTTC.

The rearrangement joins TRBV2 to TRBJ2-3, with D tentatively TRBD1 (6 bases). V was pared by 8 bases and J by 5 bases, with 14 bases between. Germline assignment: CDR1 SNHLY and CDR2 FYNNEI. CDR3 length: 13 amino acids. The CDR3 protein is CASSKRGIDTQYF. The CDR3 DNA reads TGTGCCAGCTCAAAGAGGGGGATAGATACGCAGTATTTT.

V and J are TRBV2 and TRBJ1-6; D unclear. Trimming removed 2 bases from V and 7 bases from J, with 9 bases in between. The CDR3 loop spans 14 amino acids. Germline V CDR1 and CDR2: SNHLY, FYNNEI. CDR3 region: CASSEWRVNSPLHF. CDR3 nucleotide sequence: TGTGCCAGCAGTGAATGGCGGGTGAATTCACCCCTCCACTTT.

The rearrangement uses TRBV6-5 and TRBJ2-7, with D hard to call. The last part of the DNA fits TRBJ2-5 better; the J call may be wrong. This CDR3 is built from 15 residues. Germline CDR1 is MNHEY and CDR2 is SVGAGI. The CDR3 loop reads CASSYSSVYQETQYF. CDR3 in DNA: TGTGCCAGCAGCTATTCGAGTGTGTACCAAGAGACCCAGTACTTC.

This clonotype came up many times. V and J are TRBV7-6 and TRBJ1-2; no firm D call. Trimming removed 2 bases at V and 2 bases at J, with 6 bases between. Germline CDR1 reads SGHVS; CDR2 reads FNYEAQ. The CDR3 sequence is 13 residues long. The DNA of the CDR3 is TGTGCCAGCAGCTTAAATACAAACTATGGCTACACCTTC. Amino acid sequence: CASSLNTNYGYTF.

This clonotype appeared once. For the CDR3, the DNA is TGCACCCGACACGTTTACGAGCAGTACTTC. Its protein is CTRHVYEQYF. This rearrangement joins TRBV29-1 to TRBJ2-7; D remains ambiguous. This CDR3 has 10 amino acids. Per germline, CDR1 SQVTM and CDR2 ANQGSEA.

This clonotype was seen at least ten times. J is TRBJ2-3 and V is TRBV20-1; D not certain. CDR3 length: 15 amino acids. V shed 0 bases and J shed 3 bases, with 13 bases lying between them. Germline assignment: CDR1 DFQATT and CDR2 SNEGSKA (reference sequence). As DNA, the CDR3 is TGCAGTGCTAGAGATCTAATCCAGCGAACAGATACGCAGTATTTT. Protein product: CSARDLIQRTDTQYF.